This T cell receptor (beta chain) was sequenced in a study of human T cells and chemical hapten exposure. V lost 8 bases to trimming and J lost 6 bases; unmatched junction nucleotides: 12. The CDR3 is made up of 16 amino acids. Described time point: pre-sensitization, week 0. The treatment here: therapeutic diphenylcyclopropenone sensitization with weekly scalp DPC. This clonotype was counted many times. TCRdb redid the calling of the RACE reads with MiXCR, one entry per CDR3 protein. The data contain about 260,000 distinct CDR3 sequences, more than 6.5% of them singletons. The material sequenced was whole blood, taken in connection with sensitization to the hapten diphenylcyclopropenone (DPC). The J gene is TRBJ2-7, the V gene TRBV12-3 or TRBV12-4, with 14 bases that match TRBD2. The receptor comes from a middle-aged woman with alopecia areata. Some clones in this sample may be carry-over from other donors' samples. CDR3 nucleotide sequence: TGTGCCAGCGGCCGGACTAGCGGGAGGCAAAGGAGCGAGCAGTACTTC. It is translated as CASGRTSGRQRSEQYF.